This TCR beta chain is from a study of shared T cell receptors in the human thymus. Germline V lookup: CDR1 MNHNS, CDR2 SASEGT. V lost 6 bases and J lost 4, with 7 bases in between. The CDR3 runs to 11 residues. Profiled with immunoSEQ multiplex PCR; TCRdb holds only in-frame clones, not every one. The table records hundreds of thousands of clones, around 89% of them present only once. Another study also made use of these data, one on human thymus T cells.

The chain recombines TRBV6-1 with TRBJ2-7; D not resolved. Sequences were obtained from thymocytes. The receptor was isolated from a boy in the first two years of life with a congenital heart defect. CDR3 loop: CASRLLYEQYF. For the CDR3, the DNA is TGTGCCAGCAGACTCCTTTACGAGCAGTACTTC.